What follows are 29 T cell receptor beta chains derived from one specimen sequenced in a study of Graves' ophthalmopathy and Graves' hyperthyroidism. Amplifying from RNA transcripts, the study obtained TCR beta CDR3 regions. The first-round RT-PCR employed HTBI primers together with the Qiagen OneStep RT-PCR kit. A multiplex PCR was then performed as the second round. TCRdb called the multiplex PCR reads again in MiXCR, with one record for every CDR3 protein. This table holds 580,000 or so distinct CDR3 sequences, about two fifths found once. The sample taken for sequencing was peripheral blood or thyroid tissue (not recorded which). These receptor sequences come from an adult man with Graves' hyperthyroidism.

This clonotype was recorded at least ten times. This chain connects TRBV29-1 to TRBJ2-7; 11 bases agree with TRBD2. The V gene's germline CDR1 is SQVTM and CDR2 ANQGSEA. The CDR3 is 13 amino acids. V lost 6 bases to trimming and J lost 1 base; unmatched junction nucleotides: 2. The CDR3 loop reads CSVGTSGSYEQYF. The CDR3 coding sequence is TGCAGCGTGGGGACTAGCGGATCCTACGAGCAGTACTTC.

This chain links TRBV10-3 with TRBJ2-2; D is undetermined. The ends were cut back, 7 bases at V and 6 bases at J, with 3 bases in the middle. CDR3 length: 10 residues. The germline V gene encodes CDR1 ENHRY and CDR2 SYGVKD. CDR3 region: CAITAGELFF. The CDR3 DNA follows: TGTGCCATCACGGCCGGGGAGCTGTTTTTT.

This clonotype was observed a single time. It may be a read error: a sequence one base away is much more abundant. The rearrangement joins TRBV4-2 to TRBJ2-5; D may match TRBD1 or TRBD2 (5 bases each). Germline V lookup: CDR1 LGHNA, CDR2 YNFKEQ. Trimming stripped 1 base from V and 4 bases from J, with 13 bases between. This CDR3 contains 15 residues. The CDR3 nucleotides read TGTGCCAGCAGCCAAGCCGGGGCCGGTCTAGAGACCCAGTACTTC. As protein: CASSQAGAGLETQYF.

This clonotype was picked up many times. The rearrangement links TRBV12-3 or TRBV12-4 to TRBJ2-6; D might be TRBD1 or TRBD2, each matching 5 bases. With 3 bases removed from V and 0 bases from J, the gap between germline ends came to 12 bases. CDR3 size: 17 residues. CDR3 in amino acids: CASSFGAKNSGANVLTF. Written as DNA, the CDR3 is TGTGCCAGCAGTTTCGGGGCAAAGAACTCTGGGGCCAACGTCCTGACTTTC.

This clonotype has a count of ten or more. The V gene is TRBV19, the J gene TRBJ2-5; 8 bases are shared with TRBD1. Germline assignment: CDR1 LNHDA and CDR2 SQIVND (reference sequence). J gave up 7 bases and V 1 base, and 2 bases lay outside the gene matches. This CDR3 spans 13 amino acids. The CDR3 region is CASSIGTGGTQYF. The CDR3 region has the DNA TGTGCCAGTAGTATAGGAACAGGGGGGACCCAGTACTTC.

The rearrangement links TRBV10-3 to TRBJ2-3; 8 bases are a match to TRBD2. CDR3 length: 16 amino acids. After removal of 6 bases from V and 6 bases from J, the junction contained 14 bases not matched to a gene. Germline-derived CDR1 and CDR2 are ENHRY and SYGVKD. The CDR3 sequence: CAISALSGSDPDTQYF. The CDR3, as DNA: TGTGCCATCAGCGCCCTGAGCGGGAGCGACCCCGATACGCAGTATTTT.

The rearrangement joins TRBV7-2 to TRBJ1-1; TRBD1 agrees at 8 bases. Germline loops: CDR1 SGHTA, CDR2 FQGNSA. The CDR3 has 18 amino acids. J was trimmed by 1 base and V by 7 bases; bases with no gene match: 17. The CDR3 nucleotides are TGTGCCAGCACCCGTACCCCGACAGGGGCCCACGCGAACACTGAAGCTTTCTTT. Protein sequence: CASTRTPTGAHANTEAFF.

The chain's CDR3 is CAISETGGLETQYF. CDR3 coding DNA: TGTGCCATCAGTGAGACAGGGGGTTTGGAGACCCAGTACTTC. V gene TRBV10-3 combines with J gene TRBJ2-5, with 8 positions matching TRBD1. The CDR3 loop spans 14 amino acids. Germline V gene sequence: CDR1 ENHRY, CDR2 SYGVKD. V lost 2 bases, J lost 5 bases, and 4 bases stayed unmatched.

About this clonotype: Just one base apart from a much larger clone, this may be a read error. The missing conserved phenylalanine or tryptophan at the end of this CDR3 makes a read error likely. The gene calls are TRBV29-1 and TRBJ1-1; D uncertain. This CDR3 region has 14 residues. V lost 0 bases and J 8 bases, leaving 16 bases between the germline ends. Germline CDR1 and CDR2: SQVTM and ANQGSEA. The CDR3 DNA follows: TGCAGCGTTGAAGATCTTACGGGTCATCTCGAAGCTTTCTCT. Amino acid sequence: CSVEDLTGHLEAFS.

This clonotype was seen at least ten times. The chain recombines TRBV5-6 with TRBJ2-7; D uncertain. This CDR3 contains 15 residues. Deletions cut 2 bases from V and 3 bases from J, with 15 bases between. CDR1 is SGHDT, CDR2 YYEEEE, per germline. CDR3 amino acids: CASSLRVGLNYEQYF. In nucleotides, the CDR3 is TGTGCCAGCAGCTTAAGGGTTGGGCTCAACTACGAGCAGTACTTC.

A few counts support this clonotype. Relative to the germline gene, one junction end is altered; a read error may explain this. The J gene is TRBJ1-5, the V gene TRBV10-3; 9 bases align to TRBD1. This CDR3 comprises 14 residues. CDR1 is ENHRY, CDR2 SYGVKD, per germline. This chain's CDR3 is CASSYSGQGRPQHF. The CDR3 bases are TGTGCCAGCAGTTATTCCGGACAGGGGAGGCCCCAGCATTTT.

The sample holds many counts of this clonotype. The chain carries TRBV7-2 and TRBJ2-2, with D perhaps TRBD2 (5 bases). Germline V gene lookup returns CDR1 SGHTA and CDR2 FQGNSA. Trimming left V 0 bases short and J 0 bases short, with 5 bases between. This CDR3 is 15 amino acids long. In nucleotides, the CDR3 is TGTGCCAGCAGCTTAGCGACTACGAACACCGGGGAGCTGTTTTTT. Its translation is CASSLATTNTGELFF. Using reference TRBV7-2 and TRBJ2-2 for the parts outside the CDR3, the full variable domain is GAGVSQSPSNKVTEKGKDVELRCDPISGHTALYWYRQSLGQGLEFLIYFQGNSAPDKSGLPSDRFSAERTGGSVSTLTIQRTQQEDSAVYLCASSLATTNTGELFFGEGSRLTVL.

CDR3 sequence reads: CSARGAGGGETQYF. Written as DNA, the CDR3 is TGCAGTGCTAGAGGGGCAGGGGGGGGGGAGACCCAGTACTTC. V and J are TRBV20-1 and TRBJ2-5; tentatively, D is TRBD1 or TRBD2 (7 bases each). Germline V lookup: CDR1 DFQATT, CDR2 SNEGSKA (reference sequence). Trimming shortened V by 1 base and J by 5 bases, and 14 bases separated the two germline ends. The CDR3 sequence is 14 residues long.

This chain connects TRBV2 to TRBJ2-3; the match to TRBD2 covers 8 bases. Per germline, CDR1 SNHLY and CDR2 FYNNEI. The CDR3 has 15 residues. After removal of 7 bases from V and 2 bases from J, the junction contained 8 bases not matched to a gene. CDR3 DNA sequence: TGTGCCAGCACCTCCACTAGCGGTTACACAGATACGCAGTATTTT. Translated, it gives CASTSTSGYTDTQYF.

This clonotype showed up just a few times. Here the CDR3 reads CASGSNPAGIAYEQYF. The CDR3 nucleotides read TGTGCTAGTGGTTCCAACCCAGCGGGAATAGCCTACGAGCAGTACTTC. The rearrangement links TRBV12-3 or TRBV12-4 to TRBJ2-7, with 7 nucleotides matching TRBD2. The CDR3 loop spans 16 amino acids.

This clonotype was counted at least ten times. The chain uses TRBV15 and TRBJ1-2, with D hard to call. With 0 bases removed from V and 9 bases from J, the gap between germline ends came to 11 bases. Per the germline V gene, CDR1 is LNHNV and CDR2 is YYDKDF (reference sequence). The CDR3 is 13 amino acids. CDR3 sequence: CATSRDGLLSYTF. As DNA, the CDR3 is TGTGCCACCAGCAGAGATGGCCTATTGAGCTACACCTTC.

Many counts were recorded for this clonotype. V and J are TRBV6-6 and TRBJ1-1, with D perhaps matching TRBD1 (5 bases). Trimming left V 5 bases short and J 4 bases short, with 17 bases between. The CDR3 spans 15 residues. The germline V gene encodes CDR1 MNHNY and CDR2 SVGAGI (reference sequence). CDR3 in amino acids: CASSIGRGESTEAFF. CDR3 nucleotide sequence: TGTGCCAGCAGTATAGGGCGGGGGGAGAGCACTGAAGCTTTCTTT.

The V call is TRBV15, the J call TRBJ1-3, with 7 bases fitting TRBD1. J was trimmed by 5 bases and V by 2 bases; bases with no gene match: 9. The CDR3 contains 16 residues. Germline V CDR1 and CDR2: LNHNV, YYDKDF (reference sequence). The CDR3, as DNA: TGTGCCACCAGCAGATCCGGGACAGCTGAACGAAACACCATATATTTT. This translates into CATSRSGTAERNTIYF.

This clonotype was seen ten or more times. The V call is TRBV12-3 or TRBV12-4, the J call TRBJ2-7; TRBD2 is a possible D gene (6 bases). V was cut by 3 bases and J by 6 bases, with 12 bases left in between. The CDR3 spans 13 residues. CDR3 sequence reads: CASSLAEGGEQYF. Here the CDR3 DNA reads TGTGCCAGCAGTTTGGCGGAGGGCGGCGAGCAGTACTTC.

The CDR3 DNA reads TGTGCCAGCAGCCAGGGACAATTCTACGAGCAGTACTTC. Translated, it gives CASSQGQFYEQYF. The chain carries TRBV6-5 and TRBJ2-7; a weak D match, TRBD1 (6 bases). Trimming took off 6 bases at V and 3 bases at J, with 12 bases between the two ends. The CDR3 sequence is 13 residues long. CDR1 MNHEY and CDR2 SVGAGI come from the germline V gene.

With regard to this clonotype: A much more abundant neighbour one base away suggests this may be a read error. V and J are TRBV7-2 and TRBJ2-7; D perhaps matches TRBD1 (5 bases). Germline-derived CDR1 and CDR2 are SGHTA and FQGNSA. V gave up 6 bases and J gave up 2 bases, with 14 bases separating them. The CDR3 covers 14 residues. This CDR3 reads CASSDSALPYEQYF. In DNA, the CDR3 is TGTGCCAGCAGTGACAGTGCCCTCCCCTACGAGCAGTACTTC.

Here the CDR3 reads CSARSLAGFNEQYF. The CDR3 DNA reads TGCAGTGCTAGGAGTCTAGCGGGGTTCAATGAGCAGTACTTC. The chain recombines TRBV20-1 with TRBJ2-7; 9 nucleotides match TRBD2. Looked up from germline, CDR1 is DFQATT and CDR2 is SNEGSKA (reference sequence). V shed 3 bases, J shed 7 bases, and the junction held 10 bases outside the gene matches. The CDR3 is made up of 14 amino acids.

This clonotype was counted many times. The chain couples TRBV7-9 to TRBJ1-5; TRBD1 might be the D (5 bases). The CDR3 has 14 amino acids. Germline V gives CDR1 SEHNR, CDR2 FQNEAQ (reference sequence). Between the trimmed V and J ends, which lost 2 bases and 5 bases, there was a span of 10 bases. CDR3 sequence: CASSLQGNHQPQHF. CDR3 in DNA: TGTGCCAGCAGCTTACAGGGTAACCATCAGCCCCAGCATTTT.

In its sample, this clonotype was seen a few times. The V call is TRBV5-5, the J call TRBJ1-4; D gene ambiguous. Germline lookup yields CDR1 SGHKS and CDR2 YYEKEE (reference sequence). The CDR3 covers 14 residues. V lost 3 bases and J 5 bases, leaving 11 bases between the germline ends. The CDR3 spells CASSSGWGNEKLFF. The CDR3 DNA sequence: TGTGCCAGCAGCTCCGGGTGGGGAAATGAAAAACTGTTTTTT.

This clonotype has a handful of counts. The V gene is TRBV4-2, the J gene TRBJ1-2; a possible D gene is TRBD1 (6 bases). Trimming removed 4 bases from V and 6 bases from J, with 27 bases in between. The CDR3 has 18 amino acids. The germline gives CDR1 LGHNA, CDR2 YNFKEQ. This CDR3 reads CASSPEKAPSTGPNGYTF. For the CDR3, the DNA is TGTGCCAGCAGCCCGGAAAAAGCACCGTCTACAGGGCCCAATGGCTACACCTTC.

The CDR3 nucleotides are TGTGCCAGCAGCCAAGATACCAAGACCCAGCATTTT. It is translated as CASSQDTKTQHF. The gene calls are TRBV3-1 and TRBJ1-5; no clear D. CDR1 and CDR2 (germline): LGHDT, YNNKEL (reference sequence). This CDR3 is 12 amino acids long. V was cut by 0 bases and J by 11 bases, with 8 bases left in between.

This clonotype was found many times. The CDR3 region is CASSLIQARGSEAFF. DNA for the CDR3: TGTGCCAGCAGCTTAATACAGGCGAGGGGGTCTGAAGCTTTCTTT. The rearrangement uses TRBV7-9 and TRBJ1-1; maybe TRBD1 (6 bases). Trimming removed 2 bases from V and 6 bases from J, with 16 bases in between. This CDR3 comprises 15 residues. Germline values: CDR1 SEHNR, CDR2 FQNEAQ (reference sequence).

This clonotype has only a few counts. The genes are TRBV5-6 and TRBJ2-2; D not certain. Trimming shortened V by 0 bases and J by 0 bases, and 9 bases separated the two germline ends. Germline values: CDR1 SGHDT, CDR2 YYEEEE. This CDR3 contains 16 residues. This CDR3 reads CASSLDLGPNTGELFF. DNA of the CDR3: TGTGCCAGCAGCTTGGATCTGGGTCCGAACACCGGGGAGCTGTTTTTT.

The CDR3 sequence: CASRPDPSGTGSKKDPYEQYF. DNA of the CDR3: TGTGCCAGCAGACCTGATCCCTCCGGGACAGGGTCGAAAAAGGATCCCTACGAGCAGTACTTC. This chain uses TRBV12-3 or TRBV12-4 with TRBJ2-7, with 9 bases fitting TRBD1. The CDR3 contains 21 residues. V lost 6 bases to trimming and J lost 2 bases; unmatched junction nucleotides: 26.